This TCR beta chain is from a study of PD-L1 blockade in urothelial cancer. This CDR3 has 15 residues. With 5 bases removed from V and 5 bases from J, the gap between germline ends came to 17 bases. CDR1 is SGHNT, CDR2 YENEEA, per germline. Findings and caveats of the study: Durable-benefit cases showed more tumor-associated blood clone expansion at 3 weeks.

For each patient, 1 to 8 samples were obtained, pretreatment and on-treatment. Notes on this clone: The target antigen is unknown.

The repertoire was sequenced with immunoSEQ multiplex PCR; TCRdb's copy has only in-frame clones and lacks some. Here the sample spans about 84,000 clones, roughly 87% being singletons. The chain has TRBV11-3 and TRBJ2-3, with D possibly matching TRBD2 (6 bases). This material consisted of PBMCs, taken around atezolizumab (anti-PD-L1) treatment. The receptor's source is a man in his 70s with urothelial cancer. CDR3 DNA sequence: TGTGCCAGCAGCCCCCCCGGGACTCCACGAGATACGCAGTATTTT. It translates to CASSPPGTPRDTQYF.